The present entry profiles one T cell receptor (beta chain) with its context. This CDR3 has 17 residues. V lost 7 bases and J 0 bases, leaving 16 bases between the germline ends. Germline V gives CDR1 SNHLY, CDR2 FYNNEI. The source of the sample is a study of blood T cell repertoires in COVID-19. Original analysis: Reference gene primer amplification gave nucleated cell count estimates. Generated by immunoSEQ multiplex PCR, the TCRdb table keeps only in-frame clones and is missing some. V, J and clone size were drawn from that table, and D and trimming were deduced from the DNA. The sample has about 140,000 clones, roughly 85% seen once.

Sequences were obtained from PBMCs or T cells enriched from blood (not recorded which). The clonotype was recovered from a woman aged 50 to 60 who had recovered from COVID-19. V is TRBV2 and J is TRBJ1-6; no clear D gene. CDR3 nucleotide sequence: TGTGCCAGCACCGGCGGTGGAAGGAGCTCCTATAATTCACCCCTCCACTTT. Its protein is CASTGGGRSSYNSPLHF.